Presented here are 24 T cell receptor beta chains from one specimen sequenced in a study of vaccination and CD4 T cells after COVID-19. Treatment here: roughly 11-day PBMC culture with coronavirus spike peptide pools or control peptides (ViraFEST assay). One should note that the unexposed donor's CD4+ T cells were collected before the COVID-19 pandemic (2011-2018). The antigens for these receptors are not known. An Oncomine TCR Beta short-read assay was used to sequence the DNA from cultured CD4+ T cells. TCRdb redid the calling of the PCR reads with MiXCR, one entry per CDR3 protein. The repertoire includes several thousand distinct CDR3 sequences, approximately 48% of them detected once, and approximately 24% sits in the top ten. Sequenced sample: CD4+ T cells from blood, cultured in vitro. Receptor source: a human donor in good health.

The rearrangement uses TRBV7-9 and TRBJ2-6; maybe TRBD1 (5 bases). Germline V gene data show CDR1 as SEHNR and CDR2 as FQNEAQ (reference sequence). V was shortened by 6 bases and J by 4 bases, with 16 bases between the two germline ends. CDR3 length: 16 amino acids. The CDR3: CASSRTLRSGANVLTF. The CDR3 DNA reads as TGTGCCAGCAGTCGGACATTACGGTCCGGGGCCAACGTCCTGACTTTC.

The table lists this clonotype with a few counts. CDR3 amino acids: CASSIPQTGGTEAFF. The CDR3 nucleotides are TGTGCCAGTAGTATCCCCCAGACCGGCGGAACTGAAGCTTTCTTT. The chain links TRBV19 to TRBJ1-1; D is undetermined. Germline CDR1 reads LNHDA; CDR2 reads SQIVND (reference sequence). Trimming stripped 3 bases from V and 5 bases from J, with 16 bases between. The CDR3 length is 15 residues.

V is TRBV7-2 and J is TRBJ1-5, with TRBD1 identical over 7 bases. V trimming: 2 bases; J trimming: 2 bases; junction bases outside the gene matches: 3. The CDR3 loop spans 15 amino acids. The germline CDR1 and CDR2 sequences are SGHTA and FQGNSA. The CDR3 DNA reads TGTGCCAGCAGCTTATACCAGGGGGGCAATCAGCCCCAGCATTTT. This translates into CASSLYQGGNQPQHF.

This clonotype turned up a few times. The rearrangement joins TRBV5-1 to TRBJ2-3; 10 bases map to TRBD2. The CDR3 loop spans 19 amino acids. CDR1 and CDR2 (germline): SGHRS, YFSETQ. The trim removed 4 bases at V and 1 base at J, leaving 15 bases unmatched. The CDR3 DNA follows: TGCGCCAGCAGCCTCGACCCTAGCGGGGGTGGCTTAGGCACAGATACGCAGTATTTT. Translating it yields CASSLDPSGGGLGTDTQYF.

The rearrangement uses TRBV7-6 and TRBJ2-5; 13 bases match TRBD2. V shed 5 bases and J 5 bases; nucleotides not matched to a gene: 5. The germline gives CDR1 SGHVS, CDR2 FNYEAQ. This CDR3 region has 15 residues. CDR3 nucleotides: TGTGCCAGCAGCCTCACTAGCGGGGGGGACGAGACCCAGTACTTC. Amino acids: CASSLTSGGDETQYF.

The chain recombines TRBV6-5 with TRBJ1-3; no clear D. The CDR3 runs 16 residues. Trimming shortened V by 0 bases and J by 5 bases, and 14 bases separated the two germline ends. Looked up from germline, CDR1 is MNHEY and CDR2 is SVGAGI. CDR3 sequence (DNA): TGTGCCAGCAGTTACTCGGCCAATCCGTGGCGAAACACCATATATTTT. This gives the protein CASSYSANPWRNTIYF.

This clonotype was observed a handful of times. This chain connects TRBV6-1 to TRBJ1-1, with D maybe TRBD1 (5 bases). Germline CDR1 MNHNS, CDR2 SASEGT. Trimming took off 6 bases at V and 6 bases at J, with 17 bases between the two ends. CDR3 length: 14 residues. CDR3 nucleotide sequence: TGTGCCAGCAGGAGGACCGGGACCGACGCTGAAGCTTTCTTT. It yields the protein CASRRTGTDAEAFF.

This clonotype appeared a few times. V usage is TRBV7-8 and J usage is TRBJ2-2; D not certain. V lost 1 base and J lost 7, with 4 bases in between. This CDR3 is 12 amino acids long. Germline loops: CDR1 SGHVS, CDR2 FQNEAQ. The CDR3 DNA reads TGTGCCAGCAGCTTAGAGGTCGGGGAGCTGTTTTTT. Encoded protein: CASSLEVGELFF.

The sample holds a few counts of this clonotype. CDR3: CASSLVGGSNQPQHF. The CDR3 coding sequence is TGTGCCAGCAGCTTAGTAGGGGGTAGCAATCAGCCCCAGCATTTT. This chain links TRBV7-9 with TRBJ1-5; D perhaps matches TRBD1 (6 bases). This CDR3 is 15 amino acids long. Germline V lookup: CDR1 SEHNR, CDR2 FQNEAQ (reference sequence). The ends were cut back, 1 base at V and 0 bases at J, with 7 bases in the middle.

This clonotype showed up just once. This sequence joins TRBV7-8 and TRBJ2-5; either TRBD1 or TRBD2 may supply D (5 bases each). Trimming pared 5 bases from V and 2 bases from J, leaving 12 bases between. Germline V lookup: CDR1 SGHVS, CDR2 FQNEAQ. The CDR3 loop spans 14 amino acids. The CDR3: CASSQVGVQETQYF. In DNA form, the CDR3 reads TGTGCCAGCAGCCAGGTGGGGGTTCAAGAGACCCAGTACTTC.

This clonotype was seen more than once but under ten times. The gene calls are TRBV7-7 and TRBJ1-1; D gene ambiguous. The CDR3 extends over 17 amino acids. The V and J ends lost 4 bases and 0 bases respectively, with 18 bases between them. The germline V gene encodes CDR1 SSHAT and CDR2 FNYEAQ (reference sequence). Here the CDR3 DNA reads TGTGCCAGCAGCTCGCGTACGGGTTGGGGAATGAACACTGAAGCTTTCTTT. Translated: CASSSRTGWGMNTEAFF.

The chain recombines TRBV20-1 with TRBJ2-2, with 10 nucleotides matching TRBD2. The germline gives CDR1 DFQATT, CDR2 SNEGSKA (reference sequence). The CDR3 covers 16 residues. V shed 4 bases and J 3 bases; nucleotides not matched to a gene: 8. The DNA for the CDR3 is TGCAGTGCTAATAATAGGCTAGCGGGGGACACCGGGGAGCTGTTTTTT. Translating it yields CSANNRLAGDTGELFF.

The chain links TRBV6-1 to TRBJ2-7; D may be TRBD1 (6 bases). V lost 2 bases and J 4 bases, leaving 12 bases between the germline ends. Germline CDR1 and CDR2: MNHNS and SASEGT. The CDR3 has 14 amino acids. The CDR3 is CASSERDTKYEQYF. CDR3 nucleotide sequence: TGTGCCAGCAGTGAAAGGGACACCAAATACGAGCAGTACTTC.

This clonotype was counted a single time. The V and J genes are TRBV7-9 and TRBJ1-1, with 7 bases lining up with TRBD1. J lost 11 bases, V lost 4 bases, and 7 bases had no gene match. The CDR3 is made up of 12 amino acids. Germline V CDR1 and CDR2: SEHNR, FQNEAQ (reference sequence). CDR3 loop: CASSSDREGAFF. The CDR3 DNA reads as TGTGCCAGCAGCTCCGACAGGGAGGGGGCTTTCTTT.

The rearrangement uses TRBV12-3 or TRBV12-4 and TRBJ1-4; unclear D gene. V dropped 7 bases and J dropped 3 bases, with 9 bases sitting between them. The CDR3 extends over 13 amino acids. The CDR3 spells CASNFTPNEKLFF. As DNA, the CDR3 is TGTGCCAGCAACTTTACGCCTAATGAAAAACTGTTTTTT.

This clonotype turned up a few times. The chain recombines TRBV7-9 with TRBJ2-3; the match to TRBD2 covers 7 bases. The CDR3 runs to 17 residues. With V trimmed by 4 bases and J by 1 base, 11 bases remained unmatched. Per germline, CDR1 SEHNR and CDR2 FQNEAQ (reference sequence). As DNA, the CDR3 is TGTGCCAGCAGCTACCTTAAGTTGGCGGGGGGCACAGATACGCAGTATTTT. The encoded protein is CASSYLKLAGGTDTQYF.

The genes are TRBV5-1 and TRBJ1-6; D gene ambiguous. CDR1 is SGHRS, CDR2 YFSETQ, per germline. This CDR3 spans 13 amino acids. The V gene lost 4 bases and the J gene lost 10 bases, with 12 bases spanning the gap. The CDR3 DNA reads TGCGCCAGCAGCCTCGCGAGGGAATCACCCCTCCACTTT. Encoded protein: CASSLARESPLHF.

J is TRBJ1-5 and V is TRBV6-1, with a possible D match to TRBD1 (5 bases). The V and J ends lost 7 bases and 8 bases respectively, with 21 bases between them. The germline V gene has CDR1 MNHNS and CDR2 SASEGT. The CDR3 covers 15 residues. The CDR3 DNA reads TGTGCCAGCACCCAGGCAGGGCCAGTTGAGGAGCCCCAGCATTTT. It encodes CASTQAGPVEEPQHF.

The CDR3 bases are TGTGCCAGCAGGGAATACACTGAAGCTTTCTTT. It codes for CASREYTEAFF. The chain employs TRBV6-1 and TRBJ1-1; D uncertain. With 6 bases removed from V and 3 bases from J, the gap between germline ends came to 5 bases. The CDR3 is 11 residues long. Germline V gives CDR1 MNHNS, CDR2 SASEGT.

This clonotype was counted between two and nine times. The CDR3 bases are TGCAGTGCTAGAGATTTGGCAGATACGCAGTATTTT. Translating it yields CSARDLADTQYF. J is TRBJ2-3 and V is TRBV20-1; D is ambiguous. The CDR3 spans 12 residues. Trimming pared 0 bases from V and 4 bases from J, leaving 5 bases between. Germline V lookup: CDR1 DFQATT, CDR2 SNEGSKA (reference sequence).

The genes are TRBV5-1 and TRBJ1-5; D remains ambiguous. Trimming cost V 4 bases and J 4 bases, with 9 bases left between them. Germline V gene data show CDR1 as SGHRS and CDR2 as YFSETQ. This CDR3 has 13 residues. The CDR3 loop reads CASSRNPNQPQHF. The CDR3 DNA reads as TGCGCCAGCAGCCGTAACCCAAATCAGCCCCAGCATTTT.

This clonotype showed up just a few times. This chain uses TRBV12-3 or TRBV12-4 with TRBJ2-5; 13 bases align to TRBD2. The CDR3 sequence is 15 residues long. V shed 2 bases, J shed 7 bases, and the junction held 4 bases outside the gene matches. Here the CDR3 DNA reads TGTGCCAGCAGTTTATCAACTAGCGGGAGGGGGACCCAGTACTTC. This encodes CASSLSTSGRGTQYF.

This clonotype came up a few times. This rearrangement joins TRBV19 to TRBJ1-5; D remains unclear. V lost 5 bases, J lost 6 bases, and 8 bases lay in between. There are 12 residues in the CDR3. Germline V gene lookup returns CDR1 LNHDA and CDR2 SQIVND (reference sequence). CDR3 bases: TGTGCCAGTAGTTACCCCTCTCAGCCCCAGCATTTT. Translated, it gives CASSYPSQPQHF. Full variable domain (outside the CDR3, taken from reference TRBV19 and TRBJ1-5): DGGITQSPKYLFRKEGQNVTLSCEQNLNHDAMYWYRQDPGQGLRLIYYSQIVNDFQKGDIAEGYSVSREKKESFPLTVTSAQKNPTAFYLCASSYPSQPQHFGDGTRLSIL.

Only a few counts were recorded for this clonotype. This chain connects TRBV5-1 to TRBJ1-6, with a weak D call TRBD1 (5 bases). The CDR3 runs to 17 residues. The germline V gene has CDR1 SGHRS and CDR2 YFSETQ. V dropped 0 bases and J dropped 0 bases, with 10 bases sitting between them. The CDR3 DNA is TGCGCCAGCAGCTTGGTCTCAGGGAGCTCCTATAATTCACCCCTCCACTTT. Translating it yields CASSLVSGSSYNSPLHF.